This T cell receptor (beta chain) was obtained from a study of CD4 and CD8 cells across lung adenocarcinoma regions. Donors had localized lung adenocarcinoma, a non-small cell lung cancer. CDR1 is MNHNS and CDR2 is SASEGT in the germline V gene. The ends were cut back, 9 bases at V and 10 bases at J, with 26 bases in the middle. The CDR3 spans 15 residues. TCRdb reprocessed the PCR reads with MiXCR, giving one entry per CDR3 protein. The sample lists 16,000 or so distinct CDR3 sequences; less than 55% were seen once. The sequencing sample was made of CD8+ T cells from the center of a lung tumor. This TCR was sampled from a female donor with lung adenocarcinoma. The CD4 and CD8 labels of this study may be unreliable. The chain carries TRBV6-1 and TRBJ2-3; D is possibly TRBD2 (5 bases). The CDR3 sequence is CARGFPGVSGDAQYF. The CDR3 DNA reads as TGTGCCAGGGGATTCCCGGGTGTGAGCGGCGATGCGCAGTATTTT.